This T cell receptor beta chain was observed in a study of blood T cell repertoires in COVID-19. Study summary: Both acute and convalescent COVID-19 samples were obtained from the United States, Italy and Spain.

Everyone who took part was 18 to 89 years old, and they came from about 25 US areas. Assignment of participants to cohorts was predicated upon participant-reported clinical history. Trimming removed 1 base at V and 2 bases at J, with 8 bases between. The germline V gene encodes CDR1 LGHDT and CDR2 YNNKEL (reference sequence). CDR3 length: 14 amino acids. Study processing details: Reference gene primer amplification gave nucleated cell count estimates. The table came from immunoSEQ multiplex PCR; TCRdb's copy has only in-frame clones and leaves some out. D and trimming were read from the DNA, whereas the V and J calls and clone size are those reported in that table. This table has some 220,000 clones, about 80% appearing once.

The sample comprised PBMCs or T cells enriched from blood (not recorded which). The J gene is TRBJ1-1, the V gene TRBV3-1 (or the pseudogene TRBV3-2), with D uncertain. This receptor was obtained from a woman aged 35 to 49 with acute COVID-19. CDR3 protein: CASSQAQVNTEAFF. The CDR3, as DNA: TGTGCCAGCAGCCAAGCCCAGGTTAACACTGAAGCTTTCTTT.